Listed here are 20 T cell receptor beta chains from one sample, sequenced in a study of shared clonotypes between healthy human individuals. TCRdb's table, derived via immunoSEQ multiplex PCR, lists solely in-frame clones and lacks some. This table has about 2 million clones, about 95% appearing once. CD8 cells classed as naive were CD45RO-negative and positively selected for CCR7, excluding terminally differentiated effector memory CD45RA+ cells. Material: naive CD8+ T cells sorted from blood. Every receptor here comes from a man aged 18 to 29 in good health.

The DNA of the CDR3 is TGTGCCAGCAGTGAAGCGCGATTGGGGGGCCATGGAGCGGAGACCCAGTACTTC. It codes for CASSEARLGGHGAETQYF. The chain joins TRBV2 to TRBJ2-5; TRBD1 or TRBD2 may be the D gene (6 bases each). V shed 0 bases and J shed 5 bases, with 22 bases lying between them. This CDR3 comprises 18 residues. Per germline, CDR1 SNHLY and CDR2 FYNNEI. The whole variable domain, remainder taken from reference TRBV2 and TRBJ2-5, is EPEVTQTPSHQVTQMGQEVILRCVPISNHLYFYWYRQILGQKVEFLVSFYNNEISEKSEIFDDQFSVERPDGSNFTLKIRSTKLEDSAMYFCASSEARLGGHGAETQYFGPGTRLLVL.

The genes are TRBV7-9 and TRBJ1-1; 8 nucleotides match TRBD1. V shed 5 bases and J 3 bases; nucleotides not matched to a gene: 8. The CDR3 runs to 15 residues. Germline CDR1 and CDR2: SEHNR and FQNEAQ (reference sequence). For the CDR3, the DNA is TGTGCCAGCAGCCCCCCGGACAGGGTTGACACTGAAGCTTTCTTT. This sequence encodes CASSPPDRVDTEAFF. The variable domain in full, with the rest retrieved from reference TRBV7-9 and TRBJ1-1, is DTGVSQNPRHKITKRGQNVTFRCDPISEHNRLYWYRQTLGQGPEFLTYFQNEAQLEKSRLLSDRFSAERPKGSFSTLEIQRTEQGDSAMYLCASSPPDRVDTEAFFGQGTRLTVV.

CDR3 loop: CASSGTGGYNEQFF. The CDR3 region has the DNA TGTGCCAGCAGCGGGACAGGGGGGTACAATGAGCAGTTCTTC. This sequence joins TRBV6-5 and TRBJ2-1, with 11 bases aligning to TRBD1. CDR1 is MNHEY, CDR2 SVGAGI, per germline. The CDR3 has 14 amino acids. V was pared by 6 bases and J by 4 bases, with 2 bases of the junction left unmatched.

The chain has TRBV6-5 and TRBJ2-5, with D possibly being TRBD1 (6 bases). This CDR3 is 13 amino acids long. The V gene's germline CDR1 is MNHEY and CDR2 SVGAGI. Between the trimmed V and J ends, which lost 5 bases and 2 bases, there was a span of 9 bases. The CDR3 protein is CASSPGQQETQYF. The CDR3 DNA sequence: TGTGCCAGCAGTCCAGGACAGCAAGAGACCCAGTACTTC.

The J gene is TRBJ1-5, the V gene TRBV6-1; weak D call: TRBD1 (5 bases). Looked up from germline, CDR1 is MNHNS and CDR2 is SASEGT. The CDR3 totals 14 residues. V was clipped by 10 bases and J by 1 base, with 14 bases between them. The DNA for the CDR3 is TGTGCCACCGGGTCAGGGTGGAGCAATCAGCCCCAGCATTTT. Amino acids: CATGSGWSNQPQHF.

The chain recombines TRBV6-5 with TRBJ2-5, with D tentatively TRBD2 (7 bases). In germline, CDR1 is MNHEY, CDR2 SVGAGI. The CDR3 totals 14 residues. The ends were cut back, 7 bases at V and 5 bases at J, with 17 bases in the middle. The CDR3 DNA follows: TGTGCCAGCACCTGGGCCGGGGGGCACGAGACCCAGTACTTC. It yields the protein CASTWAGGHETQYF.

The genes are TRBV5-1 and TRBJ2-7; D gene ambiguous. The CDR3 extends over 13 amino acids. The V and J ends lost 3 bases and 5 bases respectively, with 12 bases between them. From germline, CDR1 is SGHRS and CDR2 YFSETQ. The CDR3 region has the DNA TGCGCCAGCAGCTCCCCCCTGAACGACGAGCAGTACTTC. Its protein is CASSSPLNDEQYF.

This chain connects TRBV2 to TRBJ2-5; 8 bases align to TRBD2. The V gene end was trimmed by 6 bases and the J gene end by 2 bases; junction bases not matched to a gene: 2. Germline values: CDR1 SNHLY, CDR2 FYNNEI. This CDR3 has 13 amino acids. CDR3 loop: CASRGTSQETQYF. CDR3 DNA sequence: TGTGCCAGCAGGGGGACTAGTCAAGAGACCCAGTACTTC.

The chain carries TRBV19 and TRBJ2-3, with D tentatively TRBD1 (5 bases). The V gene lost 5 bases and the J gene lost 1 base, with 10 bases spanning the gap. The CDR3 loop spans 14 amino acids. Germline assignment: CDR1 LNHDA and CDR2 SQIVND (reference sequence). CDR3 nucleotide sequence: TGTGCCAGTAGTTTTGACAGAGGCACAGATACGCAGTATTTT. Translated: CASSFDRGTDTQYF.

The chain joins TRBV25-1 to TRBJ2-7; no clear D gene. Per germline, CDR1 MGHDK and CDR2 SYGVNS. CDR3 length: 17 residues. V lost 6 bases and J 4 bases, leaving 25 bases between the germline ends. CDR3 sequence: CASSSGMDHPFSYEQYF. The DNA of the CDR3 is TGTGCCAGCAGCTCTGGGATGGACCACCCCTTCTCATACGAGCAGTACTTC.

The gene calls are TRBV27 and TRBJ1-5, with D uncertain. Trimming removed 4 bases at V and 4 bases at J, with 8 bases between. This CDR3 spans 13 amino acids. Germline CDR1 and CDR2: MNHEY and SMNVEV (reference sequence). The CDR3 DNA reads as TGTGCCAGCAGTTCCGCGGGGAATCAGCCCCAGCATTTT. The encoded protein is CASSSAGNQPQHF.

The chain has TRBV28 and TRBJ2-3; D is possibly TRBD2 (5 bases). From germline, CDR1 is MDHEN and CDR2 SYDVKM. V lost 3 bases and J lost 4, with 17 bases in between. The CDR3 extends over 16 amino acids. Here the CDR3 reads CASSFGKTHGADTQYF. The CDR3, as DNA: TGTGCCAGCAGTTTTGGGAAGACTCACGGGGCAGATACGCAGTATTTT.

The chain carries TRBV10-3 and TRBJ1-2, with D possibly being TRBD1 (6 bases). Per the germline V gene, CDR1 is ENHRY and CDR2 is SYGVKD. Trimming shortened V by 6 bases and J by 4 bases, and 15 bases separated the two germline ends. The CDR3 is 14 residues long. CDR3 in amino acids: CAIREPTGTYGYTF. The CDR3, as DNA: TGTGCCATCAGAGAACCTACAGGGACCTATGGCTACACCTTC.

This chain uses TRBV13 with TRBJ1-4; D gene uncertain. V was pared by 5 bases and J by 7 bases, with 20 bases between. This CDR3 spans 16 amino acids. The germline gives CDR1 PRHDT, CDR2 FYEKMQ (reference sequence). The DNA of the CDR3 is TGTGCCAGCAGCCCGTCAGGATTTCCCGTCGCTGAAAAACTGTTTTTT. Its translation: CASSPSGFPVAEKLFF.

The chain combines TRBV9 with TRBJ2-3, with 7 bases matching TRBD1. Unmatched junction bases numbered 6, after V lost 3 bases and J lost 5 bases. CDR3 size: 14 residues. Per the germline V gene, CDR1 is SGDLS and CDR2 is YYNGEE. Here the CDR3 reads CASSAGQARDTQYF. The CDR3 nucleotides are TGTGCCAGCAGCGCCGGACAGGCCAGAGATACGCAGTATTTT.

The rearrangement joins TRBV9 to TRBJ2-2; 12 bases match TRBD2. CDR3 size: 19 residues. Germline V lookup: CDR1 SGDLS, CDR2 YYNGEE. The junction had 10 bases not matched to a gene; V was cut back by 4 bases and J by 0 bases. The CDR3 reads CASSSGTLAGGPNTGELFF. In DNA form, the CDR3 reads TGTGCCAGCAGCTCCGGTACTCTAGCGGGAGGGCCGAACACCGGGGAGCTGTTTTTT.

This chain joins TRBV7-9 and TRBJ1-1; D remains unclear. This CDR3 has 14 residues. Trimming removed 6 bases from V and 1 base from J, with 12 bases in between. Germline assignment: CDR1 SEHNR and CDR2 FQNEAQ (reference sequence). The CDR3, as DNA: TGTGCCAGCAGTTGGGGTTGGGGGAACACTGAAGCTTTCTTT. Residues: CASSWGWGNTEAFF.

The genes are TRBV6-5 and TRBJ2-1, with TRBD2 identical over 7 bases. This CDR3 region has 15 residues. Unmatched junction bases numbered 11, after V lost 6 bases and J lost 6 bases. CDR1 and CDR2 (germline): MNHEY, SVGAGI. The CDR3 reads CASSPNSGEGNEQFF. CDR3 in DNA: TGTGCCAGCAGCCCGAACAGCGGGGAAGGCAATGAGCAGTTCTTC.

This clone was counted a single time. The V and J genes are TRBV7-2 and TRBJ1-2, with 8 bases matching TRBD1. Germline V gene sequence: CDR1 SGHTA, CDR2 FQGNSA. The trim removed 5 bases at V and 6 bases at J, leaving 17 bases unmatched. This CDR3 is 17 amino acids long. CDR3 DNA sequence: TGTGCCAGCAGCGAGATCCGAGACAGGGGTAGGATTAATGGCTACACCTTC. Translating it yields CASSEIRDRGRINGYTF.

This sequence joins TRBV4-2 and TRBJ1-1; 8 bases match TRBD1. CDR1 is LGHNA and CDR2 is YNFKEQ in the germline V gene. The CDR3 spans 16 residues. V gave up 2 bases and J gave up 6 bases; unmatched junction bases: 11. The CDR3 DNA is TGTGCCAGCAGCCAACCCGGGACAGGTCCTTCGGCTGAAGCTTTCTTT. This codes for CASSQPGTGPSAEAFF.